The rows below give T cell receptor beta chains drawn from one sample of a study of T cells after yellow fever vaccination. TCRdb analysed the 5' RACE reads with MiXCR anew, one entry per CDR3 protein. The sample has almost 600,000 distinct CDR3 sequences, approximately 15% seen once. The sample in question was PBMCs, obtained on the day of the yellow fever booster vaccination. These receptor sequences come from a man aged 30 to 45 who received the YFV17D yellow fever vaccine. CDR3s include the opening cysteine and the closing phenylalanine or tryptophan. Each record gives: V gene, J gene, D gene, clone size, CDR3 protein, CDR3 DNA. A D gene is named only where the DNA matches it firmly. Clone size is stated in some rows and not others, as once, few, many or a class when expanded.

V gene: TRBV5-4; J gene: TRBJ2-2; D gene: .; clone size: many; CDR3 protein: CASSRDSNTGELFF; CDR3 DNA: TGTGCCAGCAGCCGGGACTCGAACACCGGGGAGCTGTTTTTT
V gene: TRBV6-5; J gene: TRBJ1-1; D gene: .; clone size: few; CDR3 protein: CASSWGTSEAFF; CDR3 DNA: TGTGCCAGCAGTTGGGGGACATCAGAAGCTTTCTTT
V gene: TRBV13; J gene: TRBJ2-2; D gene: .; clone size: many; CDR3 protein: CASSSPPYTGELFF; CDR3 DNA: TGTGCCAGCAGCTCTCCACCTTACACCGGGGAGCTGTTTTTT
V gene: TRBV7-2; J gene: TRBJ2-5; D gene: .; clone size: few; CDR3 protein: CASSHQSGTQYF; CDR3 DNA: TGTGCCAGCAGCCATCAAAGCGGGACCCAGTACTTC
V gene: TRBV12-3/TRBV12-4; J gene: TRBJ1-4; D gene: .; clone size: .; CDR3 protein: CASSLGGGKLFF; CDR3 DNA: TGTGCCAGCAGTCTCGGGGGAGGAAAACTGTTTTTT
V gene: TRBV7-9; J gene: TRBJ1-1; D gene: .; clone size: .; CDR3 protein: CASSPTRSGKMNTEAFF; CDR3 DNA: TGTGCCAGCAGTCCCACCCGATCAGGGAAAATGAACACTGAAGCTTTCTTT
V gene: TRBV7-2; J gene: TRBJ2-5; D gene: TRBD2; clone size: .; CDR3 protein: CASRPRLGAGETQYF; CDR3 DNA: TGTGCCAGCAGGCCCAGGTTGGGAGCGGGGGAGACCCAGTACTTC
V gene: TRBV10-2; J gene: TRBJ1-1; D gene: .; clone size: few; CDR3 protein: CASGLIKTEAFF; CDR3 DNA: TGCGCCAGCGGGTTGATAAAGACTGAAGCTTTCTTT
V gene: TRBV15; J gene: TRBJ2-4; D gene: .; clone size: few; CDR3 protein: CATSRALGKKYF; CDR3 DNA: TGTGCCACCAGCAGGGCCTTGGGGAAGAAGTACTTC
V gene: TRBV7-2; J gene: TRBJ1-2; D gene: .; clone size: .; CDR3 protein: CASSLGAIYGYTF; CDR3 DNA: TGTGCCAGCAGCTTAGGTGCCATCTATGGCTACACCTTC
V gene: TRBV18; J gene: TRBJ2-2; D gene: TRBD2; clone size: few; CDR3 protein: CASSSVLSPGTRNTGELFF; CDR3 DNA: TGTGCCAGCTCATCCGTGCTAAGCCCCGGGACTAGGAACACCGGGGAGCTGTTTTTT
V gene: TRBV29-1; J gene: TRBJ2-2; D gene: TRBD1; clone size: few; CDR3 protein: CSVAGQGANTGELFF; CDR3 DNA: TGCAGCGTTGCCGGACAGGGGGCGAACACCGGGGAGCTGTTTTTT
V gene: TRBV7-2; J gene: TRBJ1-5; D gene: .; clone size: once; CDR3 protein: CASSSDKKGNQPQHF; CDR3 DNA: TGTGCCAGCAGCTCGGACAAAAAGGGAAATCAGCCCCAGCATTTT
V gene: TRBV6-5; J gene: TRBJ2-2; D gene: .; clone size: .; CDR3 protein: CASSFRDANTGELFF; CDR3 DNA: TGTGCCAGCAGTTTCCGGGACGCAAACACCGGGGAGCTGTTTTTT
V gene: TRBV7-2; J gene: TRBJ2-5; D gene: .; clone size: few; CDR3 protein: CASSTGTQETQYF; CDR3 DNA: TGTGCCAGCAGCACCGGGACCCAAGAGACCCAGTACTTC
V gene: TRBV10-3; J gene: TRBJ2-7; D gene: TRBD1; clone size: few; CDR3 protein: CAISEAAQRQGLSYEQYF; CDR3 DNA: TGTGCCATCAGTGAGGCCGCCCAGAGACAGGGCCTCTCCTACGAGCAGTACTTC
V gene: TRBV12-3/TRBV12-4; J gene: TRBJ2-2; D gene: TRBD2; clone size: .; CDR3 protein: CASSYGGGVGNTGELFF; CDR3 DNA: TGTGCCAGCAGTTATGGTGGGGGGGTTGGAAACACCGGGGAGCTGTTTTTT
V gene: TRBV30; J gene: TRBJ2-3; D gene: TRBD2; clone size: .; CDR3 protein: CAWTTRRAGGWERDTQYF; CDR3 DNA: TGTGCCTGGACCACACGGAGGGCGGGAGGATGGGAGAGGGATACGCAGTATTTT